The rows below give T cell receptor beta chains drawn from one sample of a study of identical twins. From the 5' RACE reads, TCRdb called clonotypes with MiXCR, one entry per CDR3 protein. The repertoire holds about 470,000 distinct CDR3 sequences, with 20% to 25% as singletons. Another study also made use of these data, one on T cells expressing NK-cell markers.

The material sequenced was CD4+ T cells sorted from blood. The receptors shown here come from a woman between 18 and 29 years old in good health. The CDR3 runs from the conserved cysteine through the conserved F or W. A D gene is named only where the DNA matches it firmly. Clone size, where shown, is once, few, many, or a class for clones that have expanded.

d_gene	v_gene	abundance	j_gene	CDR3aa	CDR3nt
TRBD2	TRBV5-1	.	TRBJ2-1	CASSLMLAGGAGYNEQFF	TGCGCCAGCAGCTTAATGCTAGCGGGGGGCGCTGGGTACAATGAGCAGTTCTTC
.	TRBV27	.	TRBJ1-5	CASRDPRFNQPQHF	TGTGCCAGCCGGGACCCGCGATTTAATCAGCCCCAGCATTTT
.	TRBV10-3	.	TRBJ2-7	CAITDRTDYEQYF	TGTGCCATCACTGATCGGACAGACTACGAGCAGTACTTC
.	TRBV25-1	.	TRBJ2-2	CASSTPGGRQTGELFF	TGTGCCAGCAGTACCCCTGGGGGAAGGCAAACCGGGGAGCTGTTTTTT
.	TRBV20-1	once	TRBJ2-1	CSAVYLRGSPLHEQFF	TGCAGTGCCGTTTACCTCAGGGGATCCCCCCTGCATGAGCAGTTCTTC
TRBD1	TRBV10-3	many	TRBJ2-7	CAISPDRENYEQYF	TGTGCCATCAGTCCGGACAGGGAAAACTACGAGCAGTACTTC
.	TRBV11-3	few	TRBJ2-1	CASSPALGEQFF	TGTGCCAGCAGCCCCGCATTGGGCGAGCAGTTCTTC
.	TRBV20-1	.	TRBJ2-5	CSAQSGTQETQYF	TGCAGTGCTCAATCCGGAACCCAAGAGACCCAGTACTTC
.	TRBV6-1	few	TRBJ2-3	CASRMTGTTGPDTQYF	TGTGCCAGCAGGATGACCGGGACCACCGGGCCCGATACGCAGTATTTT
TRBD2	TRBV11-2	.	TRBJ2-3	CASSPPLAGSTDTQYF	TGTGCCAGCAGCCCCCCTCTAGCGGGATCCACAGATACGCAGTATTTT
.	TRBV29-1	.	TRBJ2-1	CSVLLASEQFF	TGCAGCGTCTTACTCGCCAGTGAGCAGTTCTTC
.	TRBV10-2	.	TRBJ2-7	CASSVPPLDEQYF	TGCGCCAGCAGTGTCCCCCCTCTGGACGAGCAGTACTTC
.	TRBV12-3/TRBV12-4	.	TRBJ1-3	CASSSPMSGNTIYF	TGTGCCAGCAGTTCACCCATGTCTGGAAACACCATATATTTT
.	TRBV20-1	few	TRBJ2-3	CSAIQGGRQDTQYF	TGCAGTGCTATACAGGGTGGAAGGCAAGATACGCAGTATTTT
.	TRBV2	.	TRBJ2-3	CASSQTADTQYF	TGTGCCAGCAGTCAGACGGCAGATACGCAGTATTTT
.	TRBV30	.	TRBJ2-3	CAWSVTLADTQYF	TGTGCCTGGAGTGTGACCCTCGCAGATACGCAGTATTTT
.	TRBV5-1	many	TRBJ2-2	CASSLTGTGELFF	TGCGCCAGCAGCCTAACAGGGACCGGGGAGCTGTTTTTT
TRBD2	TRBV20-1	.	TRBJ2-3	CSARWLAGGPDTQYF	TGCAGTGCTAGGTGGCTAGCGGGGGGGCCAGATACGCAGTATTTT
.	TRBV12-3/TRBV12-4	.	TRBJ1-5	CASSLKGSGAQPQHF	TGTGCCAGCAGTTTAAAGGGTAGCGGGGCTCAGCCCCAGCATTTT
.	TRBV11-1	few	TRBJ2-3	CASSLAGVDTQYF	TGTGCCAGCAGCTTAGCGGGGGTAGATACGCAGTATTTT
TRBD1	TRBV6-5	.	TRBJ2-7	CASSYYRGAYEQYF	TGTGCCAGCAGTTACTACAGGGGAGCCTACGAGCAGTACTTC
TRBD2	TRBV12-3/TRBV12-4	.	TRBJ2-1	CASSLRLGLAAPSGPEQFF	TGTGCCAGCAGTTTACGGCTCGGCCTAGCGGCCCCGTCGGGTCCTGAGCAGTTCTTC
.	TRBV5-1	.	TRBJ1-1	CASSAEGEAFF	TGCGCCAGCAGCGCGGAGGGCGAAGCTTTCTTT
.	TRBV25-1	few	TRBJ2-1	CASGLRGFSYNEQFF	TGTGCCAGTGGCCTTAGGGGGTTTTCCTACAATGAGCAGTTCTTC
.	TRBV10-3	.	TRBJ2-1	CAISSRSLYNEQFF	TGTGCCATCAGTAGTAGGTCACTTTACAATGAGCAGTTCTTC
.	TRBV7-9	.	TRBJ2-1	CASSSPGGGTEQFF	TGTGCCAGCAGCTCCCCGGGAGGAGGGACAGAGCAGTTCTTC
.	TRBV2	few	TRBJ2-7	CASLLYEQYF	TGTGCCAGTTTACTATACGAGCAGTACTTC
TRBD2	TRBV7-2	.	TRBJ2-7	CASSPSGREQYF	TGTGCCAGCAGCCCTAGCGGAAGAGAGCAGTACTTC
.	TRBV20-1	many	TRBJ2-3	CSAPLGSSTDTQYF	TGCAGTGCCCCATTAGGGAGTAGCACAGATACGCAGTATTTT
TRBD2	TRBV20-1	.	TRBJ2-5	CSASFLAGVETQYF	TGCAGTGCTAGTTTCCTAGCGGGAGTGGAGACCCAGTACTTC
.	TRBV7-2	.	TRBJ2-1	CASSRRGENNEQFF	TGTGCCAGCAGCCGGAGGGGGGAAAACAATGAGCAGTTCTTC
.	TRBV10-2	few	TRBJ2-7	CASRDTEYEQYF	TGCGCCAGCAGGGATACAGAATACGAGCAGTACTTC
.	TRBV6-5	many	TRBJ1-3	CASSSQTEKRGNTIYF	TGTGCCAGCAGTTCCCAGACCGAGAAGAGGGGAAACACCATATATTTT
.	TRBV7-3	many	TRBJ1-1	CASSLGGTDRTFF	TGTGCCAGCAGCTTGGGGGGGACGGATCGAACTTTCTTT
TRBD1	TRBV15	few	TRBJ1-4	CATSPTGYNEKLFF	TGTGCCACCAGCCCGACAGGGTATAATGAAAAACTGTTTTTT
TRBD2	TRBV28	few	TRBJ2-7	CASSVVGLAGLRVYEQYF	TGTGCCAGCAGTGTTGTCGGACTAGCGGGATTAAGGGTCTACGAGCAGTACTTC
TRBD2	TRBV3-1	few	TRBJ2-5	CASSLAGETRETQYF	TGTGCCAGCAGCCTAGCGGGGGAGACCCGAGAGACCCAGTACTTC
.	TRBV7-9	few	TRBJ2-2	CASSRRTSNTGELFF	TGTGCCAGCAGCCGGCGTACATCGAACACCGGGGAGCTGTTTTTT
.	TRBV5-1	few	TRBJ2-5	CASSAIPGVKETQYF	TGCGCCAGCAGCGCAATTCCAGGGGTGAAAGAGACCCAGTACTTC
.	TRBV29-1	.	TRBJ2-2	CSVGESNAPTGELFF	TGCAGCGTGGGGGAGTCCAATGCGCCCACCGGGGAGCTGTTTTTT
.	TRBV7-2	few	TRBJ1-1	CASSWGLGNTEAFF	TGTGCCAGCAGCTGGGGTTTGGGGAACACTGAAGCTTTCTTT
.	TRBV28	many	TRBJ2-4	CASSLLQNIQYF	TGTGCCAGCAGCCTCCTACAAAACATTCAGTACTTC
.	TRBV2	.	TRBJ1-2	CASSVSGGQEGYTF	TGTGCCAGCAGTGTCTCCGGGGGTCAGGAAGGCTACACCTTC
.	TRBV30	.	TRBJ1-1	CAWSGRRTEAFF	TGTGCCTGGAGTGGTCGACGAACTGAAGCTTTCTTT
TRBD2	TRBV29-1	.	TRBJ2-3	CSAAGLASTDTQYF	TGCAGCGCCGCCGGACTAGCCTCGACAGATACGCAGTATTTT
TRBD1	TRBV6-6	.	TRBJ1-2	CASSTGGDGYTF	TGTGCCAGTTCAACAGGGGGCGATGGCTACACCTTC
.	TRBV21-1	.	TRBJ2-3	CASSIYGEADTQYF	TGTGCCAGCAGCATCTATGGGGAGGCAGATACGCAGTATTTT
TRBD1	TRBV7-9	.	TRBJ2-5	CASSAGTGWQREETQYF	TGTGCCAGCAGCGCCGGGACAGGGTGGCAGCGGGAAGAGACCCAGTACTTC
TRBD2	TRBV5-1	.	TRBJ2-6	CASTAGTSVFSGANVLTF	TGCGCCAGCACTGCCGGGACTAGCGTCTTCTCTGGGGCCAACGTCCTGACTTTC
TRBD1	TRBV6-2/TRBV6-3	.	TRBJ2-3	CASSYKTDRGNTDTQYF	TGTGCCAGCAGTTACAAAACGGACAGGGGAAACACAGATACGCAGTATTTT
TRBD1	TRBV20-1	.	TRBJ1-1	CSAVDREEAFF	TGCAGTGCCGTAGACAGGGAAGAAGCTTTCTTT
.	TRBV6-5	few	TRBJ1-6	CASRPGNSPLHF	TGTGCCAGCAGACCCGGAAATTCACCCCTCCACTTT
TRBD2	TRBV11-2	.	TRBJ2-3	CASSSRRGGGSTQYF	TGTGCCAGCAGCTCCAGACGGGGGGGCGGGAGTACGCAGTATTTT
.	TRBV19	.	TRBJ2-7	CASSMQTGSYEQYF	TGTGCCAGTAGTATGCAGACAGGATCCTACGAGCAGTACTTC
.	TRBV10-1	.	TRBJ2-1	CASSEGTLAYNEQFF	TGCGCCAGCAGTGAAGGGACGTTGGCCTACAATGAGCAGTTCTTC
.	TRBV6-2/TRBV6-3	.	TRBJ2-1	CASSRPNNEQFF	TGTGCCAGCAGTCGACCCAACAATGAGCAGTTCTTC
.	TRBV5-5	few	TRBJ2-2	CASSVEGGTGELFF	TGTGCCAGCAGCGTAGAAGGGGGAACCGGGGAGCTGTTTTTT
.	TRBV20-1	.	TRBJ2-1	CSATQIGGYYEQFF	TGCAGTGCTACCCAAATAGGCGGTTACTATGAGCAGTTCTTC
TRBD2	TRBV5-1	few	TRBJ2-3	CASSLEGGRAESTQYF	TGCGCCAGCAGCTTGGAGGGCGGGAGGGCTGAGTCCACGCAGTATTTT